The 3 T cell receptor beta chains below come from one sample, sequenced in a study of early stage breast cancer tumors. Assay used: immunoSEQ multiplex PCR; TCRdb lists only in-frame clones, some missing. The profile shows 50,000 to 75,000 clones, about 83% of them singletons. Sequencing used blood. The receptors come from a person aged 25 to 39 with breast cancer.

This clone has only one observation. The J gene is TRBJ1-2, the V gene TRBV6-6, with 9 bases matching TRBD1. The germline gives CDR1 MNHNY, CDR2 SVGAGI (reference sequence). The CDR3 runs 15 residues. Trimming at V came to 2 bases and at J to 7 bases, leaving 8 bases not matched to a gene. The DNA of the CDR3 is TGTGCCAGCAGTTACGCCAGACAGGGGGGTCGTGGCTACACCTTC. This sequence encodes CASSYARQGGRGYTF.

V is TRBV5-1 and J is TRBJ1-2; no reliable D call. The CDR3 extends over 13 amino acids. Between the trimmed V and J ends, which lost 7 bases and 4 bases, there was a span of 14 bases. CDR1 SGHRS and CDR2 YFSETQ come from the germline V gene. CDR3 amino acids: CASLVGSVYGYTF. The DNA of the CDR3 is TGCGCCAGCCTGGTGGGGAGCGTCTATGGCTACACCTTC.

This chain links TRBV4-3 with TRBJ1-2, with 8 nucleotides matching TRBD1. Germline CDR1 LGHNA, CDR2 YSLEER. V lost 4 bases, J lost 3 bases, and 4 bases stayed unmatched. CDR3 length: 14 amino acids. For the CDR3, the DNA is TGCGCCAGCAGCCTATTACAGGGGGACTATGGCTACACCTTC. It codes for CASSLLQGDYGYTF.